One and the same sample provided the 26 T cell receptor beta chains below, sequenced in a study of shared clonotypes between healthy human individuals. Clones were read by immunoSEQ multiplex PCR, and TCRdb kept only the in-frame ones, dropping some. The sample lists roughly 2 million clones, 85% to 95% occurring once. Sequencing was carried out using naive CD4+ T cells sorted from blood. Subset in this sample: CD45RA+ positively selected. The source of these receptors is a man between 18 and 29 years old in good health.

The chain joins TRBV29-1 to TRBJ2-5; TRBD1 or TRBD2 may be the D gene (5 bases each). The CDR3 spans 15 residues. Looked up from germline, CDR1 is SQVTM and CDR2 is ANQGSEA. V was shortened by 0 bases and J by 1 base, with 12 bases between the two germline ends. The CDR3 DNA reads TGCAGCGTTGAAGATCTGACGAGGGGCCAAGAGACCCAGTACTTC. Its translation: CSVEDLTRGQETQYF.

The chain recombines TRBV6-5 with TRBJ2-7; unclear D gene. V lost 2 bases to trimming and J lost 2 bases, with 16 bases between them. The CDR3 length is 16 residues. Germline assignment: CDR1 MNHEY and CDR2 SVGAGI. CDR3 bases: TGTGCCAGCAGTTACGGTTCCCCCCACACTACCTACGAGCAGTACTTC. Translating it yields CASSYGSPHTTYEQYF.

The V and J genes are TRBV4-1 and TRBJ2-7; 10 bases align to TRBD1. V was pared by 5 bases and J by 4 bases, with 8 bases of the junction left unmatched. CDR3 length equals 15 residues. CDR1 and CDR2 (germline): MGHRA, YSYEKL. CDR3 loop: CASSAPGQGRYEQYF. CDR3 bases: TGCGCCAGCAGCGCCCCGGGACAGGGGCGATACGAGCAGTACTTC.

This clone was seen only a few times. The same CDR3 arises from other DNA sequences in this sample as well. The genes are TRBV11-3 and TRBJ2-5; the D gene is possibly TRBD1 (5 bases). The CDR3 has 13 amino acids. From germline, CDR1 is SGHNT and CDR2 YENEEA. With 1 base removed from V and 2 bases from J, the gap between germline ends came to 5 bases. CDR3 DNA sequence: TGTGCCAGCAGCTTAGGACAGCAAGAGACCCAGTACTTC. Amino acids: CASSLGQQETQYF.

The sample holds one count of this clone. Its ends do not fully match the called genes, so a read error is possible. Additional DNA sequences in this sample encode the identical CDR3. This chain links TRBV5-1 with TRBJ1-1; 12 bases fit TRBD1. Germline V gene sequence: CDR1 SGHRS, CDR2 YFSETQ. The CDR3 covers 17 residues. CDR3 loop: CASTFTGQGAMNTEAFF. The CDR3 bases are TGCGCCAGCACCTTTACGGGACAGGGGGCAATGAACACTGAAGCCTTCTTT.

The CDR3 sequence: CASSPVEGASHEQYF. CDR3 DNA sequence: TGTGCCAGCTCACCAGTGGAGGGGGCAAGTCACGAGCAGTACTTC. This sequence joins TRBV18 and TRBJ2-7; weak D call: TRBD1 (7 bases). This CDR3 contains 15 residues. Trimming took off 2 bases at V and 5 bases at J, with 16 bases between the two ends. CDR1 is KGHSH and CDR2 is LQKENI in the germline V gene.

V gene TRBV30 combines with J gene TRBJ2-1, with a possible D match to TRBD2 (5 bases). The CDR3 spans 13 residues. Germline-derived CDR1 and CDR2 are GTSNPN and SVGIG (reference sequence). V lost 4 bases and J 5 bases, leaving 12 bases between the germline ends. CDR3 DNA sequence: TGTGCCTGGATGTCGGACTGGAACAATGAGCAGTTCTTC. As protein: CAWMSDWNNEQFF.

The chain couples TRBV10-1 to TRBJ2-5, with unresolved D. Trimming left V 5 bases short and J 1 base short, with 8 bases between. This CDR3 comprises 13 residues. Germline V CDR1 and CDR2: WNHNN, SYGVQD (reference sequence). As DNA, the CDR3 is TGCGCCAGCAGTATGTCTACCCAAGAGACCCAGTACTTC. Residues: CASSMSTQETQYF.

J is TRBJ2-5 and V is TRBV29-1; tentatively, D is TRBD2 (6 bases). Per germline, CDR1 SQVTM and CDR2 ANQGSEA. CDR3 size: 13 residues. The V and J ends lost 6 bases and 6 bases respectively, with 17 bases between them. CDR3 loop: CSVTGTLPQTQYF. The CDR3 nucleotides read TGCAGCGTAACCGGGACTTTACCACAGACCCAGTACTTC. Full variable domain (remainder filled in from reference TRBV29-1 and TRBJ2-5): SAVISQKPSRDICQRGTSLTIQCQVDSQVTMMFWYRQQPGQSLTLIATANQGSEATYESGFVIDKFPISRPNLTFSTLTVSNMSPEDSSIYLCSVTGTLPQTQYFGPGTRLLVL.

The chain joins TRBV5-6 to TRBJ2-1; 8 bases are shared with TRBD1. Germline V CDR1 and CDR2: SGHDT, YYEEEE. The CDR3 covers 14 residues. The V segment lost 2 bases and the J segment 6 bases; nucleotides outside the gene matches: 4. This chain's CDR3 is CASSFGQGVNEQFF. In DNA form, the CDR3 reads TGTGCCAGCAGCTTTGGACAGGGAGTCAATGAGCAGTTCTTC.

Regarding this clone: Other nucleotide sequences from this sample produce the same CDR3. The rearrangement joins TRBV19 to TRBJ2-2; a weak D match, TRBD1 (6 bases). Per germline, CDR1 LNHDA and CDR2 SQIVND (reference sequence). The CDR3 has 14 residues. Trimming left V 7 bases short and J 0 bases short, with 9 bases between. In DNA, the CDR3 is TGTGCCAGTATTAGGACAGCGAACACCGGGGAGCTGTTTTTT. This gives the protein CASIRTANTGELFF.

The count of this clone is one. The CDR3 DNA follows: TGTGCCAGCAGCCAAGCAGGGACTCTGTACGAGCAGTACTTC. Translating it yields CASSQAGTLYEQYF. The chain is built from TRBV14 and TRBJ2-7; D possibly corresponds to TRBD2 (6 bases). Per germline, CDR1 SGHDN and CDR2 FVKESK. V gave up 1 base and J gave up 4 bases, with 11 bases separating them. The length of the CDR3 is 14 residues.

In its sample, this clone was seen once. The chain combines TRBV29-1 with TRBJ2-2, with 7 nucleotides matching TRBD2. Germline trimming cut 6 bases from V and 7 bases from J; bases unmatched to any gene: 8. Germline CDR1 is SQVTM and CDR2 is ANQGSEA. This CDR3 contains 13 residues. The CDR3 region has the DNA TGCAGCGTCGAGAGGACTAGGGGCGGGGAGCTGTTTTTT. Protein sequence: CSVERTRGGELFF.

V usage is TRBV11-3 and J usage is TRBJ1-6, with 7 bases that match TRBD1. With V trimmed by 5 bases and J by 9 bases, 4 bases remained unmatched. CDR1 is SGHNT, CDR2 YENEEA, per germline. CDR3 length equals 13 residues. CDR3 loop: CASSLRDSSPLHF. The CDR3, as DNA: TGTGCCAGCAGCCTCCGGGACAGTTCACCCCTCCACTTT. Looking up the rest from reference TRBV11-3 and TRBJ1-6 gives the full variable domain: EAGVVQSPRYKIIEKKQPVAFWCNPISGHNTLYWYLQNLGQGPELLIRYENEEAVDDSQLPKDRFSAERLKGVDSTLKIQPAELGDSAVYLCASSLRDSSPLHFGNGTRLTVT.

J is TRBJ2-4 and V is TRBV5-8; D uncertain. This CDR3 has 13 residues. CDR1 and CDR2 (germline): SGHTS, YDEGEE. The V and J ends lost 4 bases and 10 bases respectively, with 15 bases between them. CDR3 sequence: CASSPGLVGIQYF. As DNA, the CDR3 is TGTGCCAGCAGCCCGGGCCTTGTGGGAATTCAGTACTTC.

This clone is a singleton in its sample. J is TRBJ2-7 and V is TRBV4-3; D is perhaps TRBD1 (5 bases). Trimming removed 0 bases from V and 3 bases from J, with 12 bases in between. In germline, CDR1 is LGHNA, CDR2 YSLEER. This CDR3 has 15 residues. In nucleotides, the CDR3 is TGCGCCAGCAGCCAAGATAGGGGAAGTTACTACGAGCAGTACTTC. This sequence encodes CASSQDRGSYYEQYF.

This chain joins TRBV11-2 and TRBJ1-2, with TRBD1 identical over 9 bases. Trimming at V came to 5 bases and at J to 8 bases, leaving 6 bases not matched to a gene. The CDR3 totals 13 residues. Germline V gene sequence: CDR1 SGHAT, CDR2 FQNNGV. The CDR3 sequence: CASSPGTGSGYTF. The CDR3 DNA sequence: TGTGCCAGCAGCCCCGGGACAGGGAGCGGCTACACCTTC.

This clone was counted once. The CDR3 loop is CASSIQGLEKLFF. In nucleotides, the CDR3 is TGTGCCAGTAGTATTCAGGGGCTGGAAAAACTGTTTTTT. The chain employs TRBV19 and TRBJ1-4, with D possibly being TRBD1 (6 bases). The V gene's germline CDR1 is LNHDA and CDR2 SQIVND (reference sequence). Trimming stripped 3 bases from V and 8 bases from J, with 10 bases between. The CDR3 consists of 13 residues. Combining the CDR3 with reference TRBV19 and TRBJ1-4 gives the whole variable domain DGGITQSPKYLFRKEGQNVTLSCEQNLNHDAMYWYRQDPGQGLRLIYYSQIVNDFQKGDIAEGYSVSREKKESFPLTVTSAQKNPTAFYLCASSIQGLEKLFFGSGTQLSVL.

The chain recombines TRBV2 with TRBJ2-3; 9 bases align to TRBD2. V was pared by 7 bases and J by 2 bases, with 7 bases of the junction left unmatched. The V gene's germline CDR1 is SNHLY and CDR2 FYNNEI. The CDR3 has 15 amino acids. The CDR3 DNA sequence: TGTGCCAGCACGGACCGCGGGAGGGCCACAGATACGCAGTATTTT. Translating gives CASTDRGRATDTQYF.

The genes are TRBV30 and TRBJ1-2; D might be TRBD1 (5 bases). CDR1 and CDR2 from the germline V gene are GTSNPN and SVGIG (reference sequence). The V end was cut by 1 base, the J end by 8 bases, with 14 bases between. The CDR3 loop spans 13 amino acids. The CDR3 is CAWSASGAAGYTF. Written as DNA, the CDR3 is TGTGCCTGGAGTGCCTCCGGGGCCGCGGGCTACACCTTC.

The V call is TRBV30, the J call TRBJ2-5; a possible D gene is TRBD1 (5 bases). The CDR3 covers 12 residues. Between the trimmed V and J ends, which lost 4 bases and 5 bases, there was a span of 11 bases. Germline CDR1 is GTSNPN and CDR2 is SVGIG (reference sequence). The CDR3 DNA reads TGTGCCTGGAAGAAGTCAGGGGAGACCCAGTACTTC. Translated, it gives CAWKKSGETQYF. Drawing the rest from reference TRBV30 and TRBJ2-5, the complete variable domain is SQTIHQWPATLVQPVGSPLSLECTVEGTSNPNLYWYRQAAGRGLQLLFYSVGIGQISSEVPQNLSASRPQDRQFILSSKKLLLSDSGFYLCAWKKSGETQYFGPGTRLLVL.

This chain links TRBV7-9 with TRBJ2-1, with D unresolved. Trimming left V 6 bases short and J 6 bases short, with 15 bases between. CDR1 SEHNR and CDR2 FQNEAQ come from the germline V gene (reference sequence). The CDR3 runs 14 residues. The CDR3 sequence: CASSFDFGPNEQFF. CDR3 nucleotides: TGTGCCAGCAGTTTTGATTTCGGTCCCAATGAGCAGTTCTTC.

The chain carries TRBV18 and TRBJ1-6; D is uncertain. This CDR3 region has 13 residues. Trimming stripped 3 bases from V and 5 bases from J, with 5 bases between. CDR1 is KGHSH and CDR2 is LQKENI in the germline V gene. The CDR3 nucleotides read TGTGCCAGCTCACCCATTCATAATTCACCCCTCCACTTT. Amino acids: CASSPIHNSPLHF.

This chain uses TRBV30 with TRBJ2-7; TRBD1 matches 9 bases. The CDR3 totals 13 residues. CDR1 is GTSNPN and CDR2 is SVGIG in the germline V gene (reference sequence). V was pared by 5 bases and J by 9 bases, with 11 bases of the junction left unmatched. CDR3 protein: CAWAIAQGAPQYF. As DNA, the CDR3 is TGTGCCTGGGCTATCGCACAGGGGGCCCCGCAGTACTTC.

The V gene is TRBV25-1, the J gene TRBJ2-5; 7 positions match TRBD1. Germline-derived CDR1 and CDR2 are MGHDK and SYGVNS. The CDR3 is 15 residues long. Germline trimming cut 3 bases from V and 5 bases from J; bases unmatched to any gene: 9. The CDR3 sequence is CASSEETGARETQYF. The DNA of the CDR3 is TGTGCCAGCAGTGAGGAAACAGGGGCTCGGGAGACCCAGTACTTC.

The gene calls are TRBV18 and TRBJ2-1; 7 bases are shared with TRBD2. Germline CDR1 reads KGHSH; CDR2 reads LQKENI. Trimming took 6 bases from V and 8 from J; bases not matched to a gene: 13. This CDR3 region has 15 residues. The CDR3: CASSPGGSLIYEQFF. In DNA form, the CDR3 reads TGTGCCAGCTCCCCGGGCGGGAGTCTTATCTATGAGCAGTTCTTC.